This is a list of T cell receptor beta chains from one sample in a study of blood T cells in healthy people across ages. TCRdb independently ran MiXCR on the 5' RACE reads; one entry per CDR3 protein. The table has 1.5 million or so distinct CDR3 sequences, approximately 38% seen once; the top ten hold 7.9%. The specimen was blood. Every receptor here comes from a woman under 30 in good health. CDR3s include the opening cysteine and the closing phenylalanine or tryptophan. D genes are given only for firm matches. Clone size appears in some rows only: once, few, many, or a class for an expanded clone.

CDR3 protein: CSAIVAGGIQETQYF
clone size: few
D gene: TRBD2
J gene: TRBJ2-5
V gene: TRBV20-1

CDR3 protein: CASSSDTVVVNEQYF
clone size: .
D gene: .
J gene: TRBJ2-7
V gene: TRBV5-1

CDR3 protein: CASKTGGLNTEAFF
clone size: .
D gene: TRBD1
J gene: TRBJ1-1
V gene: TRBV2

CDR3 protein: CASTRAGVKTDTQYF
clone size: .
D gene: .
J gene: TRBJ2-3
V gene: TRBV6-5

CDR3 protein: CSASPGQVNYGYTF
clone size: many
D gene: TRBD1
J gene: TRBJ1-2
V gene: TRBV20-1

CDR3 protein: CASTGVAGQPEGNEQYF
clone size: .
D gene: TRBD2
J gene: TRBJ2-5
V gene: TRBV5-1

CDR3 protein: CAITTGGSYNEQFF
clone size: few
D gene: .
J gene: TRBJ2-1
V gene: TRBV6-2/TRBV6-3

CDR3 protein: CSASHTMNTEAFF
clone size: once
D gene: .
J gene: TRBJ1-1
V gene: TRBV20-1

CDR3 protein: CASSYSTNTGELFF
clone size: .
D gene: .
J gene: TRBJ2-2
V gene: TRBV6-5

CDR3 protein: CASSHRRTGVGTGELFF
clone size: few
D gene: TRBD1
J gene: TRBJ2-2
V gene: TRBV12-3/TRBV12-4

CDR3 protein: CASSLSPTGLYEQYF
clone size: few
D gene: .
J gene: TRBJ2-7
V gene: TRBV5-1

CDR3 protein: CASSRGGLAEREQYF
clone size: .
D gene: TRBD2
J gene: TRBJ2-3
V gene: TRBV4-1

CDR3 protein: CASSPRPLLAVTDTQYF
clone size: .
D gene: TRBD2
J gene: TRBJ2-3
V gene: TRBV27

CDR3 protein: CAGSELAGSSYEQYF
clone size: .
D gene: .
J gene: TRBJ2-7
V gene: TRBV2

CDR3 protein: CSARSGTGYTDTQYF
clone size: .
D gene: TRBD1
J gene: TRBJ2-3
V gene: TRBV20-1

CDR3 protein: CASSSTGGLPQETQYF
clone size: .
D gene: .
J gene: .
V gene: TRBV18

CDR3 protein: CASWDYGYGYTF
clone size: .
D gene: .
J gene: TRBJ1-2
V gene: TRBV14

CDR3 protein: CASRSGTGSLYSSPLHF
clone size: few
D gene: TRBD1
J gene: TRBJ1-6
V gene: TRBV2

CDR3 protein: CASSPSFGSPLHF
clone size: .
D gene: .
J gene: TRBJ1-6
V gene: TRBV7-3

CDR3 protein: CANSPPRNEQYF
clone size: once
D gene: .
J gene: TRBJ2-5
V gene: TRBV6-6

CDR3 protein: CASSSGQGTTQYF
clone size: few
D gene: TRBD1
J gene: TRBJ2-3
V gene: TRBV7-3

CDR3 protein: CATHPAGVANYGYTF
clone size: .
D gene: .
J gene: TRBJ1-2
V gene: TRBV6-1

CDR3 protein: CASSLQGARTGELFF
clone size: once
D gene: TRBD1
J gene: TRBJ2-2
V gene: TRBV28

CDR3 protein: CVSSPQGGERKPQHF
clone size: .
D gene: .
J gene: TRBJ1-5
V gene: TRBV12-3/TRBV12-4

CDR3 protein: CSADTASGHYNEQFF
clone size: .
D gene: TRBD2
J gene: TRBJ2-1
V gene: TRBV20-1

CDR3 protein: CASSPGRATYNEQFF
clone size: few
D gene: .
J gene: TRBJ2-1
V gene: TRBV6-5